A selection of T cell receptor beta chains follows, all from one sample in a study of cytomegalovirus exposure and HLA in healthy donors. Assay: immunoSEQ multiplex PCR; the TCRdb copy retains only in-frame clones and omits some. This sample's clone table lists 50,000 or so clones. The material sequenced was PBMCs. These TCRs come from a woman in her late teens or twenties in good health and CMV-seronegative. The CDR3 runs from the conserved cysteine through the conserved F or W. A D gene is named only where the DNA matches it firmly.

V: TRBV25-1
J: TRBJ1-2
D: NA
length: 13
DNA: TGTGCCAGCAGTCACTCCGGGGAGGAGGGCTACACCTTC
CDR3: CASSHSGEEGYTF

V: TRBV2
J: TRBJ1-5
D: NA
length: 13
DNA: TGTGCCAGCAGTGAAGGGGGAGATCAGCCCCAGCATTTT
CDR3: CASSEGGDQPQHF

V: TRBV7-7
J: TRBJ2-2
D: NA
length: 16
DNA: TGTGCCAGCAGCTTTCTCGCCGGGGTGGACACCGGGGAGCTGTTTTTT
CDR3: CASSFLAGVDTGELFF

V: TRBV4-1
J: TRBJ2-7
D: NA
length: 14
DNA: TGCGCCAGCAGCCGGGCCCAAGGCTATGACGAGCAGTACTTC
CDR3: CASSRAQGYDEQYF

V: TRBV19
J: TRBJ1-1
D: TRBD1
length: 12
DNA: TGTGCCGATTACCCGACAGGGACTGAAGCTTTCTTT
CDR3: CADYPTGTEAFF

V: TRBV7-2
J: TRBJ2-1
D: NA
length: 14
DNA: TGTGCCAGCAGCTTATCAACAGTTTACAATGAGCAGTTCTTC
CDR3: CASSLSTVYNEQFF

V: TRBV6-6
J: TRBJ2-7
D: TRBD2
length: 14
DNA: TGTGTGACGCTCCAAGTAGCGGGAGATTACGAGCAGTACTTC
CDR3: CVTLQVAGDYEQYF

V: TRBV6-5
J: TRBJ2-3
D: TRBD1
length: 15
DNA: TGTGCCAGCAGTTACTCGGGACAGGGGGCAGATACGCAGTATTTT
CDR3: CASSYSGQGADTQYF

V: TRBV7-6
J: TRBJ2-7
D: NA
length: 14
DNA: TGTGCCAGCAGCTTAGGGCGGGGAACCTACGAGCAGTACTTC
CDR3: CASSLGRGTYEQYF

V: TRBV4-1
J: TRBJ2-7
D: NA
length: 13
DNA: TGCGCCAGCAGCCAAGTCCGTGTGCGCGAGCAGTACTTC
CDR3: CASSQVRVREQYF

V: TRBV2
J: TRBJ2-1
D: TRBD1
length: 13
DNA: TGTGCCAGCAGTGAATATCGGGACAGGGAGCAGTTCTTC
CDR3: CASSEYRDREQFF

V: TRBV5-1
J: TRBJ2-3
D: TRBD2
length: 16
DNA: TGCGCCAGCAGCTGGGGGACTAGCGGACCCACAGATACGCAGTATTTT
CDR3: CASSWGTSGPTDTQYF

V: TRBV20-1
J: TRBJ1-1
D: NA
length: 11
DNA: TGCAGTGCCCGGAAACACGCCGGGGCTTTCTTT
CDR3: CSARKHAGAFF

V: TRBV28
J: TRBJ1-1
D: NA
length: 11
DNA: TGTGCCAGCAGTGTAAACACTGAAGCTTTCTTT
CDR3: CASSVNTEAFF

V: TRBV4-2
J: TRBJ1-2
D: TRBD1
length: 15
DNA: TGTGCCAGCAGCCAAGATCTCCCGGGACAGGTTGGCTACACCTTC
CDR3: CASSQDLPGQVGYTF

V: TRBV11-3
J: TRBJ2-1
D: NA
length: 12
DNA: TGTGCCAGCAGCTTAGCCCCAGGCTCAGCGTTCTTC
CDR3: CASSLAPGSAFF

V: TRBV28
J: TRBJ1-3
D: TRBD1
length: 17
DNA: TGTGCCAGTTCCCCGACCGGGACAGGGGGCTTTGGAAACACCATATATTTT
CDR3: CASSPTGTGGFGNTIYF

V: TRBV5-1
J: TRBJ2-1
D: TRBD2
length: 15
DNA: TGCGCCAGCAGCTTGGGTGGGACTATGATTCCTGAGCAGTTCTTC
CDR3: CASSLGGTMIPEQFF

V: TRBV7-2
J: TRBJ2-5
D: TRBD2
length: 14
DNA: TGTGCCAGCAGCTTCCAGCGGGGCCAAGAGACCCAGTACTTC
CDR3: CASSFQRGQETQYF

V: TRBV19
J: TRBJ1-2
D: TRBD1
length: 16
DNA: TGTGCCAGTAGTATAGGAGGGAGGACAGGGCCCTATGGCTACACCTTC
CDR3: CASSIGGRTGPYGYTF

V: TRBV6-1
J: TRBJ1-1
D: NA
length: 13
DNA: TGTGCCAGCGGGGGGGGCCTAGGGGCTGAAGCTTTCTTT
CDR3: CASGGGLGAEAFF

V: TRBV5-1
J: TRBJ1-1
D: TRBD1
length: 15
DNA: TGCGCCAGCAGCTGGGGGGACAGGGGCAACGCTGAAGCTTTCTTT
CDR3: CASSWGDRGNAEAFF